This T cell receptor (beta chain) was recorded in a study of post-analysis software for immune sequencing data. Points from the study as a whole: About 5 TRBV segments (TRBV5-6, TRBV5-1 and TRBV20-1 among them) occurred more frequently in patients than in controls.

Concerning this clonotype itself: The target antigen is unknown.

cDNA libraries for TCR beta contained unique molecular identifiers. Roughly 500,000 cDNA molecules were obtained from around 0.96 to 9.9 million T cells. One entry per CDR3 protein results from TCRdb running MiXCR on the PCR reads. This sample has fewer than 900,000 distinct CDR3 sequences, with 46% found just once. The V gene's germline CDR1 is SGHRS and CDR2 YFSETQ. V was shortened by 0 bases and J by 1 base, with 17 bases between the two germline ends. The CDR3 totals 17 residues. The source material was blood. This receptor was taken from a girl aged 10 to 17 with multiple sclerosis. The V call is TRBV5-1, the J call TRBJ2-7, with D possibly being TRBD1 (6 bases). The CDR3 reads CASSLGVSSGESYEQYF. Written as DNA, the CDR3 is TGCGCCAGCAGCTTGGGGGTCTCATCAGGGGAGTCCTACGAGCAGTACTTC.